These T cell receptor beta chains were read from a single sample in a study of human T cells and chemical hapten exposure. MiXCR was run by TCRdb on the RACE reads, yielding one entry per CDR3 protein. The sample lists 240,000 or so distinct CDR3 sequences, about 8.6% occurring once. Sequencing was performed on whole blood, taken in connection with sensitization to the hapten diphenylcyclopropenone (DPC). The receptors come from a woman in her forties with alopecia areata. Some clones in this sample may be carry-over from other donors' samples. The CDR3 runs from the conserved cysteine through the conserved F or W. D genes are given only for firm matches. Rows give clone size only sometimes, using once, few, many, or a class for an expanded clone.

v_call	clone_size	j_call	d_call	cdr3_nt	cdr3_aa
TRBV2	NA	TRBJ2-7	NA	TGTGCCAGCAGCCGGGACATGGCCTACGAGCAGTACTTC	CASSRDMAYEQYF
TRBV29-1	NA	TRBJ2-2	NA	TGCAGCGGTTACACCGGGGAGCTGTTTTTT	CSGYTGELFF
TRBV5-5	few	TRBJ2-7	NA	TGTGCCAGCAGCCTCGACCCGGGACAATCCTACGAGCAGTACTTC	CASSLDPGQSYEQYF
TRBV20-1	few	TRBJ2-5	TRBD1	TGCAGTGCGCCGACAGGGGGTCCGTTAGAGACCCAGTACTTC	CSAPTGGPLETQYF
TRBV28	NA	TRBJ1-2	TRBD1	TGTGCCAGCAGGAATAATCAGGGGAGGGGGCACTATGGCTACACCTTC	CASRNNQGRGHYGYTF
TRBV18	NA	TRBJ1-1	TRBD1	TGTGCCAGTTCCCCAGCGCAGGGGGGCACTGAAGCTTTCTTT	CASSPAQGGTEAFF
TRBV6-6	NA	TRBJ1-6	NA	TGTGCCAGCAGTTCGGGGACCCGCAATTCACCCCTCCACTTT	CASSSGTRNSPLHF
TRBV6-6	few	TRBJ2-3	NA	TGTGCCAGCGCCGGTTTGGGGGACACGCAGTATTTT	CASAGLGDTQYF
TRBV27	many	TRBJ1-2	NA	TGTGCCAGCAGTCCCACGTGGACCTACTATGGCTACACCTTC	CASSPTWTYYGYTF
TRBV19	NA	TRBJ2-3	TRBD1	TGTGCCAGTAGTACAGGGGGTAGCACAGATACGCAGTATTTT	CASSTGGSTDTQYF